This T cell receptor beta chain was identified in a study of blood T cell repertoires in COVID-19. Study information: Acute and convalescent COVID-19 specimens originated in the United States, Italy and Spain. The cDNA or gDNA used as material had been derived from T cells, B-cell-depleted T cells, or PBMCs.

The germline V gene encodes CDR1 DFQATT and CDR2 SNEGSKA (reference sequence). The CDR3 runs to 12 residues. Trimming removed 3 bases from V and 7 bases from J, with 12 bases in between. Per the study methods: Amplified reference gene primers provided the basis for estimating nucleated cell counts. Sequenced by immunoSEQ multiplex PCR; TCRdb stores in-frame clones only, minus some. V, J and clone size were drawn from that table, and D and trimming were deduced from the DNA. This table has about 59,000 clones, roughly 80% appearing once. The TCR originated in a woman in her 70s with acute or convalescent COVID-19. The chain joins TRBV20-1 to TRBJ1-2; D perhaps matches TRBD1 (6 bases). Material: peripheral blood. The CDR3 here is CSASQGPGGYTF. CDR3 coding DNA: TGCAGTGCTAGTCAGGGGCCGGGTGGCTACACCTTC.